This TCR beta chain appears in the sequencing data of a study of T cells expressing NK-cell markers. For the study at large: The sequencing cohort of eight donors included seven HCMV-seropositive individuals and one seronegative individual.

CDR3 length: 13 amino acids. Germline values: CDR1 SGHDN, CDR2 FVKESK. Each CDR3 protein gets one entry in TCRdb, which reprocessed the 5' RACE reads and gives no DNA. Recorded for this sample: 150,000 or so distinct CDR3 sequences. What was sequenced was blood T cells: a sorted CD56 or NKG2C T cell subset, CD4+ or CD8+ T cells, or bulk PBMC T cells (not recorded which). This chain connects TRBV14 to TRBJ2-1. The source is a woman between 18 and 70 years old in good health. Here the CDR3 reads CASSSRAFNEQFF. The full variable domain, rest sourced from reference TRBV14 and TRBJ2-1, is EAGVTQFPSHSVIEKGQTVTLRCDPISGHDNLYWYRRVMGKEIKFLLHFVKESKQDESGMPNNRFLAERTGGTYSTLKVQPAELEDSGVYFCASSSRAFNEQFFGPGTRLTVL.